This T cell receptor beta chain came from a study of T cell responses to AZD1222 COVID-19 vaccine. Study-wide results and limits: White British ancestry dominated among donors, who included more females, and clonal diversity was possibly underestimated. Just a handful of AZD1222 recipients were seropositive at baseline.

TCRdb's copy holds only in-frame clones and misses some; the assay was immunoSEQ multiplex PCR. The sample holds roughly 110,000 clones, about 90% seen once. Unmatched junction bases numbered 8, after V lost 4 bases and J lost 6 bases. The CDR3 loop spans 15 amino acids. Germline CDR1 reads LGHDT; CDR2 reads YNNKEL (reference sequence). On this clone: Its antigen is unknown.

The chain carries TRBV3-1 (or the pseudogene TRBV3-2) and TRBJ2-4; TRBD2 aligns across 8 bases. Sequenced here: peripheral blood, sampled on day 0 of AZD1222 vaccination. The clonotype originates from an adult in good health. The CDR3 loop reads CASSPSLAGINIQYF. The CDR3 DNA follows: TGTGCCAGCAGCCCTAGTCTAGCGGGCATAAACATTCAGTACTTC.